This passage covers 17 T cell receptor beta chains from one sample sequenced in a study of beta chain features in type 1 diabetes. Study-wide findings and caveats: Shortening that was moderate but significant affected the TCRB CDR3s of Type 1 diabetes patients in all four CD4+ subsets.

The study reverse transcribed the entire isolated RNA, so it sequenced expressed TCRB transcripts. The method was immunoSEQ multiplex PCR; TCRdb's version includes in-frame clones alone and lacks a portion of them. The profile shows 200,000 to 300,000 clones, about a fifth of them singletons. Antigens for these TCRs are unknown. Material: naive CD4+ T cells from blood. The source of these receptors is a woman aged 40 to 50 with type 1 diabetes.

The V call is TRBV5-8, the J call TRBJ2-5; D is unresolved. This CDR3 has 12 amino acids. In germline, CDR1 is SGHTS, CDR2 YDEGEE. The germline V and J ends were trimmed by 6 bases and 3 bases, with 9 bases remaining between them. CDR3 sequence reads: CASTLNEETQYF. The CDR3 DNA reads TGTGCCAGCACCCTAAACGAAGAGACCCAGTACTTC.

This clone was counted a few times. J is TRBJ2-7 and V is TRBV9; TRBD2 matches at 9 bases. Trimming cost V 0 bases and J 4 bases; bases outside gene matches: 5. Looked up from germline, CDR1 is SGDLS and CDR2 is YYNGEE. This CDR3 is 15 amino acids long. CDR3 sequence reads: CASSVEGTSRYEQYF. For the CDR3, the DNA is TGTGCCAGCAGCGTAGAAGGGACTAGCCGGTACGAGCAGTACTTC.

In its sample, this clone was seen a few times. J is TRBJ1-6 and V is TRBV7-3; D may be TRBD1 (5 bases). CDR3 size: 14 residues. Germline V lookup: CDR1 SGHTA, CDR2 FQGTGA. Trimming removed 4 bases at V and 8 bases at J, with 12 bases between. Here the CDR3 reads CASSSGVTDSPLHF. The CDR3 nucleotides are TGTGCCAGCAGCTCGGGGGTCACGGATTCACCCCTCCACTTT.

This clone was picked up a small number of times. The chain uses TRBV25-1 and TRBJ1-5; 7 bases line up with TRBD1. Germline V CDR1 and CDR2: MGHDK, SYGVNS. With 8 bases clipped from V and 12 bases from J, the junction kept 10 bases outside the gene matches. This CDR3 has 12 residues. CDR3 DNA: TGTGCCAGCCAAGGACAGGCGGGGGGCCAGCATTTT. This translates into CASQGQAGGQHF.

CDR3 in amino acids: CSVEEGGDDEQFF. As DNA, the CDR3 is TGCAGCGTTGAGGAGGGAGGAGACGATGAGCAGTTCTTC. This chain connects TRBV29-1 to TRBJ2-1; possibly TRBD2 for D (6 bases). The CDR3 length is 13 residues. V was trimmed by 3 bases and J by 8 bases, leaving 14 bases between them. Germline V lookup: CDR1 SQVTM, CDR2 ANQGSEA.

This clone was recorded a few times. The chain employs TRBV5-4 and TRBJ2-7; TRBD2 aligns across 15 bases. V lost 5 bases, J lost 3 bases, and 6 bases stayed unmatched. The germline CDR1 and CDR2 sequences are SGHNT and YYREEE (reference sequence). The CDR3 sequence is 16 residues long. The CDR3 sequence is CASSRSGLAGGYEQYF. The CDR3 nucleotides read TGTGCCAGCAGTCGGTCGGGACTAGCGGGAGGCTACGAGCAGTACTTC.

This clone has more than one count but fewer than ten. The genes are TRBV12-5 and TRBJ2-1, with D unclear. The CDR3 totals 12 residues. V shed 5 bases and J shed 10 bases, with 12 bases lying between them. Germline V CDR1 and CDR2: LGHNT, FRNRAP. CDR3 in DNA: TGTGCTAGTGGTATGCATCCCGGGGAGCAGTTCTTC. It codes for CASGMHPGEQFF.

The chain couples TRBV9 to TRBJ2-3; 7 bases line up with TRBD2. The germline CDR1 and CDR2 sequences are SGDLS and YYNGEE. The V gene end was trimmed by 0 bases and the J gene end by 6 bases; junction bases not matched to a gene: 7. The CDR3 runs to 15 residues. CDR3 in DNA: TGTGCCAGCAGCGTAGGTGGGAGCGGGGCGGATACGCAGTATTTT. Translation gives CASSVGGSGADTQYF.

The chain couples TRBV28 to TRBJ1-5; the D gene is possibly TRBD1 (6 bases). Trimming cost V 3 bases and J 8 bases, with 11 bases left between them. Germline lookup yields CDR1 MDHEN and CDR2 SYDVKM. This CDR3 contains 13 residues. CDR3 loop: CASSLDRGEPQHF. DNA for the CDR3: TGTGCCAGCAGTTTGGACAGAGGCGAGCCCCAGCATTTT.

This clone was found a few times. The chain has TRBV19 and TRBJ2-1, with TRBD1 matching over 8 bases. The CDR3 is made up of 13 amino acids. V was clipped by 4 bases and J by 7 bases; unmatched bases: 3. In germline, CDR1 is LNHDA, CDR2 SQIVND (reference sequence). CDR3: CASSRRQGNEQFF. CDR3 bases: TGTGCCAGTAGTAGACGACAGGGGAATGAGCAGTTCTTC. Based on the CDR3 plus reference TRBV19 and TRBJ2-1, the full variable domain is DGGITQSPKYLFRKEGQNVTLSCEQNLNHDAMYWYRQDPGQGLRLIYYSQIVNDFQKGDIAEGYSVSREKKESFPLTVTSAQKNPTAFYLCASSRRQGNEQFFGPGTRLTVL.

V and J are TRBV30 and TRBJ2-1, with 7 bases aligning to TRBD2. V lost 8 bases and J lost 10; bases outside the gene matches: 11. Germline-derived CDR1 and CDR2 are GTSNPN and SVGIG (reference sequence). There are 12 residues in the CDR3. CDR3 DNA: TGTGCCCTGGGGGAGGGGCTGGGGGAGCAGTTCTTC. Translating it yields CALGEGLGEQFF.

This clone was recorded a few times. The J gene is TRBJ1-1, the V gene TRBV29-1; TRBD1 aligns across 9 bases. CDR3 length equals 13 residues. Germline CDR1 SQVTM, CDR2 ANQGSEA. The V and J ends lost 7 bases and 7 bases, in that order; junction bases with no gene match: 10. In DNA, the CDR3 is TGCAGCGCTGACGGACAGGGGATTGGTGAAGCTTTCTTT. Translating gives CSADGQGIGEAFF.

This chain connects TRBV29-1 to TRBJ1-4; TRBD1 agrees at 8 bases. J gave up 8 bases and V 2 bases, and 4 bases lay outside the gene matches. The CDR3 totals 13 residues. The germline CDR1 and CDR2 sequences are SQVTM and ANQGSEA. The CDR3 coding sequence is TGCAGCGTTGAATCGGACAGGGAGGAAAAACTGTTTTTT. Protein product: CSVESDREEKLFF.

The CDR3 is CASSSPDRGVDGYTF. As DNA, the CDR3 is TGCGCCAGCAGCTCCCCCGACAGGGGGGTAGATGGCTACACCTTC. The chain carries TRBV5-1 and TRBJ1-2; 9 bases align to TRBD1. The ends lost 3 bases at V and 6 bases at J; junction bases unmatched: 9. The germline V gene encodes CDR1 SGHRS and CDR2 YFSETQ. The CDR3 has 15 residues.

This clone occurred once. This sample also contains other DNA sequences that code for the same CDR3. The chain joins TRBV5-6 to TRBJ1-5; possibly TRBD1 for D (6 bases). Looked up from germline, CDR1 is SGHDT and CDR2 is YYEEEE. With 4 bases removed from V and 0 bases from J, the gap between germline ends came to 11 bases. CDR3 length equals 15 residues. The CDR3 DNA reads TGTGCCAGCAGCAGCAGGGGTTATAGCAATCAGCCCCAGCATTTT. Amino acids: CASSSRGYSNQPQHF.

This CDR3 reads CAWSTGQGEAFF. The CDR3 DNA reads TGTGCCTGGAGCACCGGACAGGGCGAAGCTTTCTTT. This chain connects TRBV30 to TRBJ1-1; 8 bases are shared with TRBD1. This CDR3 is built from 12 residues. With V trimmed by 3 bases and J by 8 bases, 5 bases remained unmatched. Looked up from germline, CDR1 is GTSNPN and CDR2 is SVGIG (reference sequence).

This chain uses TRBV18 with TRBJ1-2, with a possible D match to TRBD1 (6 bases). Trimming stripped 2 bases from V and 1 base from J, with 8 bases between. This CDR3 spans 14 amino acids. The V gene's germline CDR1 is KGHSH and CDR2 LQKENI. This CDR3 reads CASSPGQLNYGYTF. CDR3 nucleotides: TGTGCCAGCTCACCAGGACAGCTTAACTATGGCTACACCTTC.